The 6 T cell receptor beta chains in this list originate from one sample, sequenced in a study of Ad26.COV2.S vaccination and SARS-CoV-2 variants (dated by TCRdb to 2020 to 2023). Library preparation was by the immunoSEQ multiplex PCR assay. TCRdb re-hosts the immuneACCESS table, in-frame sequences only. Its copies lack some clones; in the studies checked, an unresolved V gene accounts for under half of them, and the cause for the rest is not known. This sample gives around 300,000 clones in total; around 90% of them show up just once. Around 5.8% of the sample is in the top ten clones. The intended sense of this specimen's treatment or condition label: some 20 received Ad26.COV2.S at low or high dose, single or two shots; about 5 received placebo; per-sample allocation not given. Repertoires of vaccine and placebo recipients were sequenced from samples collected on day 63 after the first injection.

The sequences come from peripheral blood, collected in a trial of Ad26.COV2.S vaccine versus placebo. Source of these receptors: a person aged 18-65 years who received the Ad26.COV2.S COVID-19 vaccine or a placebo.

The chain carries TRBV9 and TRBJ2-2, with a tentative D call TRBD2 (6 bases). The CDR3 runs 15 residues. Per the germline V gene, CDR1 is SGDLS and CDR2 is YYNGEE. Between the trimmed V and J ends, which lost 3 bases and 1 base, there was a span of 10 bases. The CDR3 nucleotides are TGTGCCAGCAGCGCCGGGACTCAGAACACCGGGGAGCTGTTTTTT. It encodes CASSAGTQNTGELFF. The full variable domain, in which reference TRBV9 and TRBJ2-2 provide the parts outside the CDR3, is DSGVTQTPKHLITATGQRVTLRCSPRSGDLSVYWYQQSLDQGLQFLIQYYNGEERAKGNILERFSAQQFPDLHSELNLSSLELGDSALYFCASSAGTQNTGELFFGEGSRLTVL.

The genes are TRBV7-9 and TRBJ2-4; tentative D call: TRBD2 (5 bases). The germline V and J ends were trimmed by 3 bases and 7 bases, with 10 bases remaining between them. The CDR3 has 13 amino acids. Germline V lookup: CDR1 SEHNR, CDR2 FQNEAQ (reference sequence). Here the CDR3 reads CASSLAGTNIQYF. CDR3 DNA sequence: TGTGCCAGCAGCTTGGCGGGCACGAACATTCAGTACTTC.

The chain joins TRBV28 to TRBJ1-2; D not resolved. Looked up from germline, CDR1 is MDHEN and CDR2 is SYDVKM. The ends were cut back, 6 bases at V and 5 bases at J, with 13 bases in the middle. The CDR3 spans 13 residues. Here the CDR3 DNA reads TGTGCCAGCAGACAACAACAGCTTTATGGCTACACCTTC. As protein: CASRQQQLYGYTF.

The rearrangement joins TRBV7-2 to TRBJ1-3; D is ambiguous. Germline V CDR1 and CDR2: SGHTA, FQGNSA. Trimming shortened V by 1 base and J by 1 base, and 8 bases separated the two germline ends. The CDR3 runs to 15 residues. The CDR3 protein is CASSLGTNSGNTIYF. CDR3 nucleotide sequence: TGTGCCAGCAGCTTAGGAACCAATTCTGGAAACACCATATATTTT.

V is TRBV28 and J is TRBJ2-1, with 8 bases aligning to TRBD1. Germline lookup yields CDR1 MDHEN and CDR2 SYDVKM. The CDR3 totals 16 residues. V shed 5 bases and J 5 bases; nucleotides not matched to a gene: 11. The CDR3 region is CASSRAGQGADNEQFF. The CDR3 DNA reads TGTGCCAGCAGTCGGGCAGGGCAGGGGGCGGACAATGAGCAGTTCTTC. Complete variable domain (other parts from reference TRBV28 and TRBJ2-1): DVKVTQSSRYLVKRTGEKVFLECVQDMDHENMFWYRQDPGLGLRLIYFSYDVKMKEKGDIPEGYSVSREKKERFSLILESASTNQTSMYLCASSRAGQGADNEQFFGPGTRLTVL.

The chain joins TRBV29-1 to TRBJ2-2; D unresolved. V lost 3 bases and J lost 7, with 12 bases in between. This CDR3 has 13 amino acids. CDR1 and CDR2 from the germline V gene are SQVTM and ANQGSEA. The chain's CDR3 is CSVDPLRSGELFF. CDR3 nucleotides: TGCAGCGTTGATCCCCTGAGGAGCGGGGAGCTGTTTTTT.